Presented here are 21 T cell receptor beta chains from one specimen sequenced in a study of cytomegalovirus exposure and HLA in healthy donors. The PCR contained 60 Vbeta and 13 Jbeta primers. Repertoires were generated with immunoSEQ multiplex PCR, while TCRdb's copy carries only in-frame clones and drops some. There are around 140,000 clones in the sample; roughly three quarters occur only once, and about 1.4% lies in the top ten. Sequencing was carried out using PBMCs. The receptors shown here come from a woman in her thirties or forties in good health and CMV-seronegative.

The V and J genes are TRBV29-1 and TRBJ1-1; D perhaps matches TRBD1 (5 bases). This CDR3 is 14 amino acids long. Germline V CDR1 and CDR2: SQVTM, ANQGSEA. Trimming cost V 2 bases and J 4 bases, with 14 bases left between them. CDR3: CSVERGGVGTEAFF. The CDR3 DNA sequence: TGCAGCGTTGAAAGGGGAGGGGTTGGCACTGAAGCTTTCTTT. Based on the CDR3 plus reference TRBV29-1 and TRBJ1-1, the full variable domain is SAVISQKPSRDICQRGTSLTIQCQVDSQVTMMFWYRQQPGQSLTLIATANQGSEATYESGFVIDKFPISRPNLTFSTLTVSNMSPEDSSIYLCSVERGGVGTEAFFGQGTRLTVV.

The CDR3 DNA reads as TGTGCCAGCAGCTTAGTAAAGGGGGCCGTATCCGAAGCTTTCTTT. Protein sequence: CASSLVKGAVSEAFF. The chain employs TRBV7-8 and TRBJ1-1; 7 nucleotides match TRBD1. The J segment lost 8 bases and the V segment lost 1 base, leaving 10 bases of the junction unmatched. The CDR3 length is 15 residues. In germline, CDR1 is SGHVS, CDR2 FQNEAQ.

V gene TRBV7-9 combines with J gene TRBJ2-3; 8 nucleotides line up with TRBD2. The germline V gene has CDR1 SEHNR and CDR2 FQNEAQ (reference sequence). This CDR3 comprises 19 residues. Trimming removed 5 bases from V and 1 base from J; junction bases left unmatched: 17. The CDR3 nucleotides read TGTGCCAGCAGCCAATATCATTCGGCGGGGGGAGAAGGCACAGATACGCAGTATTTT. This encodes CASSQYHSAGGEGTDTQYF.

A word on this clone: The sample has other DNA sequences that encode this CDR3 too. Written as DNA, the CDR3 is TGTGCCTGGGGTAGTTCTGGAAACACCATATATTTT. Its translation is CAWGSSGNTIYF. V usage is TRBV30 and J usage is TRBJ1-3, with D hard to call. CDR1 and CDR2 from the germline V gene are GTSNPN and SVGIG (reference sequence). The CDR3 is made up of 12 amino acids. The ends were cut back, 5 bases at V and 1 base at J, with 6 bases in the middle.

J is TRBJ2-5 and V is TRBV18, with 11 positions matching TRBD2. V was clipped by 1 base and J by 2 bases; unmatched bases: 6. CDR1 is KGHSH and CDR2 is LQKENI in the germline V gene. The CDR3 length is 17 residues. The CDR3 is CASSPLKGLAVQETQYF. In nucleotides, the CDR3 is TGTGCCAGCTCACCACTTAAGGGACTAGCGGTTCAAGAGACCCAGTACTTC.

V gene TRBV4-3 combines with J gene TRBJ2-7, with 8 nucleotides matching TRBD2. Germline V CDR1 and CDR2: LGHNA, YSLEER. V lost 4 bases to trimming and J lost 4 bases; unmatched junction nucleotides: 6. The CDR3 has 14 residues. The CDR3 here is CASSPRAGGYEQYF. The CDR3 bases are TGCGCCAGCAGCCCCCGGGCGGGGGGATACGAGCAGTACTTC.

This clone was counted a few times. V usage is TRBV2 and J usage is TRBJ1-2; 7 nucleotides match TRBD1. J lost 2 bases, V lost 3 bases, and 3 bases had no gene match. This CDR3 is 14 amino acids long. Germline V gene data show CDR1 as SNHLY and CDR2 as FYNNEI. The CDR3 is CASSEDRMNYGYTF. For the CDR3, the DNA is TGTGCCAGCAGTGAGGACAGGATGAACTATGGCTACACCTTC. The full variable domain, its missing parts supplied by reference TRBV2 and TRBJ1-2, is EPEVTQTPSHQVTQMGQEVILRCVPISNHLYFYWYRQILGQKVEFLVSFYNNEISEKSEIFDDQFSVERPDGSNFTLKIRSTKLEDSAMYFCASSEDRMNYGYTFGSGTRLTVV.

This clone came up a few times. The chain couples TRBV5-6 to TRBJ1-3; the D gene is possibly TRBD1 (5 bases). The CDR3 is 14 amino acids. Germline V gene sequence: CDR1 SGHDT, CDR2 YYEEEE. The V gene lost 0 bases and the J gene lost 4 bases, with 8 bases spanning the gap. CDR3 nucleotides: TGTGCCAGCAGCTTGGTAGGGGCGGGAAACACCATATATTTT. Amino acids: CASSLVGAGNTIYF.

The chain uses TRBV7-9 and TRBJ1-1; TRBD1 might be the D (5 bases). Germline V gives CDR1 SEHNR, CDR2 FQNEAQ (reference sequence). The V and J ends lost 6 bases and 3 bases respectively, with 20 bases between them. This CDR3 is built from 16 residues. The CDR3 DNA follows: TGTGCCAGCAGTCTATTGGGGGGGGGAGCTGACACTGAAGCTTTCTTT. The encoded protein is CASSLLGGGADTEAFF.

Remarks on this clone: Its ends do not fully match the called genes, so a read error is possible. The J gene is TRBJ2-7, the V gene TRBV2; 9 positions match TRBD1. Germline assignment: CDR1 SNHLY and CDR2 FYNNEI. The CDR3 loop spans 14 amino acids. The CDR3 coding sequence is TGTGCCAGCAGTGAAACTGGACAGGGGCCTTATGGGTGGTTC. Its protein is CASSETGQGPYGWF.

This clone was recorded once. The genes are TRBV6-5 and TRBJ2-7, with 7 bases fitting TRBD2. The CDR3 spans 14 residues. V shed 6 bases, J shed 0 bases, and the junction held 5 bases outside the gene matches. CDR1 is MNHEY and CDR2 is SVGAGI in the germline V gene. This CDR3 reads CASSRGGPSYEQYF. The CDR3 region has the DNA TGTGCCAGCAGCCGCGGGGGTCCCTCCTACGAGCAGTACTTC.

The CDR3 DNA reads as TGCAGCGGGCGGTCAGGGGCGAACACCGGGGAGCTGTTTTTT. It codes for CSGRSGANTGELFF. The chain employs TRBV29-1 and TRBJ2-2, with TRBD1 as a possible D gene (6 bases). V shed 7 bases and J shed 0 bases, with 12 bases lying between them. In germline, CDR1 is SQVTM, CDR2 ANQGSEA. The CDR3 loop spans 14 amino acids.

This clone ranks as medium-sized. The CDR3 loop reads CASSSRMSPGSPEAFF. The CDR3 nucleotides are TGTGCCAGCAGCTCCCGCATGTCCCCAGGGTCCCCTGAAGCTTTCTTT. The rearrangement joins TRBV7-9 to TRBJ1-1, with a tentative D call TRBD1 (5 bases). This CDR3 has 16 amino acids. Germline assignment: CDR1 SEHNR and CDR2 FQNEAQ (reference sequence). Trimming pared 4 bases from V and 6 bases from J, leaving 21 bases between.

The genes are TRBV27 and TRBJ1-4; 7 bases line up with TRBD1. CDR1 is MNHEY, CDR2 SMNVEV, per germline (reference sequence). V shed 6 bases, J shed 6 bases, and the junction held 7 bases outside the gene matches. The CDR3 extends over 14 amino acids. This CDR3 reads CASRYRGGYEKLFF. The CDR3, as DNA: TGTGCCAGCAGGTACAGGGGCGGGTATGAAAAACTGTTTTTT.

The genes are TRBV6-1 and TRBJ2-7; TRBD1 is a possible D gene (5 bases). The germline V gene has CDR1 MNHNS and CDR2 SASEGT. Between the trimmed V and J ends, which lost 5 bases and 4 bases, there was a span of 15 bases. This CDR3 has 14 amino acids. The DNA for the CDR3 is TGTGCCAGCAGTCGCGTCCAGGGCTCATACGAGCAGTACTTC. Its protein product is CASSRVQGSYEQYF.

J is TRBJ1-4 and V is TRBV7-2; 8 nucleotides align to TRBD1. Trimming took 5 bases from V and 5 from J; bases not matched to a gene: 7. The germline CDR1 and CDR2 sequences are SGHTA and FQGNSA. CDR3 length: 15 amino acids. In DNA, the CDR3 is TGTGCCAGCAGCCATCTGGGACAGGTAAATGAAAAACTGTTTTTT. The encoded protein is CASSHLGQVNEKLFF.

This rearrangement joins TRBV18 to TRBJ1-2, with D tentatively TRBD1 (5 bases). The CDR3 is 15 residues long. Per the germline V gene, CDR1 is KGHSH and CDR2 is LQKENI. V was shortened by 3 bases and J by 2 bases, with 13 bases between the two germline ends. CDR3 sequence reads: CASSPGPGRNYGYTF. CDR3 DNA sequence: TGTGCCAGCTCACCCGGGCCAGGGCGAAACTATGGCTACACCTTC.

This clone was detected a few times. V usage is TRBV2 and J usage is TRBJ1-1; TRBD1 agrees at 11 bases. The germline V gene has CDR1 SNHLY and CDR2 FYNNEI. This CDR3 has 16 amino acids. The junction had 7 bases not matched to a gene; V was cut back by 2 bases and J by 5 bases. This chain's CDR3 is CASSEPGQGVDTEAFF. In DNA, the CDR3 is TGTGCCAGCAGTGAACCGGGACAGGGGGTGGATACTGAAGCTTTCTTT.

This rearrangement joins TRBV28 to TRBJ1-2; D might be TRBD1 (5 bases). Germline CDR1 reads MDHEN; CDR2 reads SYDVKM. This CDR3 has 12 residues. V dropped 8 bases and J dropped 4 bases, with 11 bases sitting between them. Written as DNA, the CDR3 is TGTGCCAGCCGTCAAGGGGTCTATGGCTACACCTTC. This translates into CASRQGVYGYTF.

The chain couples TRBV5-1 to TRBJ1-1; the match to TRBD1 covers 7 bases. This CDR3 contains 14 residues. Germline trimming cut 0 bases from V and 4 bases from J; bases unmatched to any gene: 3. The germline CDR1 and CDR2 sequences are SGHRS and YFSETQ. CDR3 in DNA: TGCGCCAGCAGCTTGGGACAGGGTTCCACTGAAGCTTTCTTT. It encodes CASSLGQGSTEAFF.

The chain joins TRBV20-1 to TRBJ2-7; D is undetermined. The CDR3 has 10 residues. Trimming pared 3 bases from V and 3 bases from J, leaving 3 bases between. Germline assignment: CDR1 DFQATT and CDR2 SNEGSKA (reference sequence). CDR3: CSASNYEQYF. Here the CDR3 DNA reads TGCAGTGCTAGTAACTACGAGCAGTACTTC.